This TCR beta chain was retrieved from a study of radiation and T cells in renal cell carcinoma. Time point reported: blood 2 weeks post-SBRT. Described treatment: 15 Gy SBRT to primary tumor, nephrectomy 4 weeks later. Radiation-treated patients gave blood at baseline, week 2 and week 4. Clear cell pathology was present in this patient's renal cell carcinoma. Method: immunoSEQ multiplex PCR; TCRdb's copy keeps in-frame clones and lacks some. Of 150,000 to 160,000 clones listed, 80% to 90% were seen once; the top ten hold over 10%. V lost 2 bases and J lost 3, with 16 bases in between. The CDR3 has 16 amino acids.

This clonotype was sampled from a woman aged 45-65 years with renal cell carcinoma. This specimen was blood, taken from a patient whose treatment included radiotherapy and nephrectomy. The rearrangement uses TRBV23-1 and TRBJ1-2, with D possibly matching TRBD1 (6 bases). TRBV23-1 is identified as an open reading frame with a role that is uncertain. CDR3 sequence reads: CASSQRGQSPDYGYTF. DNA of the CDR3: TGCGCCAGCAGTCAACGAGGACAGTCCCCCGACTATGGCTACACCTTC.